The rows below give T cell receptor beta chains drawn from one sample of a study of Ad26.COV2.S vaccination and SARS-CoV-2 variants. Libraries were prepared by immunoSEQ multiplex PCR; TCRdb keeps only in-frame clonotypes and omits some of them. The sample records about 350,000 clones, about nine tenths being singletons. The specimen was peripheral blood, collected in a trial of Ad26.COV2.S vaccine versus placebo. The receptors were sampled from a person aged 18-65 years who received the Ad26.COV2.S COVID-19 vaccine or a placebo. Each CDR3 is given with its conserved first and last residue. Each record gives: J gene, V gene, clone size, D gene, CDR3 protein, CDR3 DNA. A D gene is named only where the DNA matches it firmly. Some rows have no size entry. The others give once, few or many, or a class for an expanded clone.

j_gene: TRBJ2-7
v_gene: TRBV7-3
abundance: few
d_gene: NA
CDR3aa: CASSLTRSSYEQYF
CDR3nt: TGTGCCAGCAGCTTGACGAGGAGCTCCTACGAGCAGTACTTC

j_gene: TRBJ1-2
v_gene: TRBV4-3
abundance: NA
d_gene: NA
CDR3aa: CASSQAQGWYGYTF
CDR3nt: TGCGCCAGCAGCCAAGCACAGGGTTGGTATGGCTACACCTTC

j_gene: TRBJ1-6
v_gene: TRBV28
abundance: NA
d_gene: TRBD1
CDR3aa: CASIGSGTGRPPLHF
CDR3nt: TGTGCCAGCATTGGATCCGGGACAGGGAGGCCACCCCTCCACTTT

j_gene: TRBJ2-3
v_gene: TRBV7-3
abundance: NA
d_gene: NA
CDR3aa: CASSRVGGEPGGDTQYF
CDR3nt: TGTGCCAGCAGCCGCGTAGGAGGGGAACCCGGAGGAGATACGCAGTATTTT

j_gene: TRBJ2-1
v_gene: TRBV9
abundance: NA
d_gene: TRBD2
CDR3aa: CASSGGGLAGDGQFF
CDR3nt: TGTGCCAGCAGCGGAGGGGGACTAGCGGGAGACGGGCAGTTCTTC

j_gene: TRBJ1-1
v_gene: TRBV7-3
abundance: NA
d_gene: TRBD1
CDR3aa: CASSTRGFNTEAFF
CDR3nt: TGTGCCAGCAGCACCAGGGGGTTCAACACTGAAGCTTTCTTT

j_gene: TRBJ2-5
v_gene: TRBV28
abundance: NA
d_gene: TRBD1
CDR3aa: CASSSQGESETQYF
CDR3nt: TGTGCCAGCAGTTCACAGGGGGAGTCGGAGACCCAGTACTTC

j_gene: TRBJ2-5
v_gene: TRBV5-4
abundance: NA
d_gene: TRBD2
CDR3aa: CASSLGLALGETQYF
CDR3nt: TGTGCCAGCAGCTTGGGACTAGCACTGGGAGAGACCCAGTACTTC

j_gene: TRBJ2-2
v_gene: TRBV6-5
abundance: NA
d_gene: TRBD2
CDR3aa: CASRTGTSVRELFF
CDR3nt: TGTGCCAGCAGAACCGGGACTAGCGTCCGGGAGCTGTTTTTT

j_gene: TRBJ1-2
v_gene: TRBV7-2
abundance: NA
d_gene: TRBD1
CDR3aa: CASSLYTGGSGYTF
CDR3nt: TGTGCCAGCAGCTTATATACAGGGGGCTCTGGCTACACCTTC

j_gene: TRBJ1-4
v_gene: TRBV4-1
abundance: NA
d_gene: NA
CDR3aa: CASSQGGDDPEKLFF
CDR3nt: TGCGCCAGCAGCCAAGGAGGGGACGACCCTGAAAAACTGTTTTTT

j_gene: TRBJ2-1
v_gene: TRBV6-5
abundance: NA
d_gene: NA
CDR3aa: CASSRLGSYNEQFF
CDR3nt: TGTGCCAGCAGTCGGCTGGGGTCCTACAATGAGCAGTTCTTC

j_gene: TRBJ2-1
v_gene: TRBV7-3
abundance: NA
d_gene: TRBD2
CDR3aa: CASSSQPSGRRGEQFF
CDR3nt: TGTGCCAGCAGCTCCCAACCTAGCGGGAGAAGGGGTGAGCAGTTCTTC

j_gene: TRBJ2-1
v_gene: TRBV20-1
abundance: NA
d_gene: NA
CDR3aa: CSASLGGEQFF
CDR3nt: TGCAGTGCTAGCTTGGGTGGTGAGCAGTTCTTC

j_gene: TRBJ2-5
v_gene: TRBV19
abundance: once
d_gene: NA
CDR3aa: CASSVTAQETQYF
CDR3nt: TGTGCCAGTAGTGTGACAGCCCAAGAGACCCAGTACTTC

j_gene: TRBJ1-2
v_gene: TRBV28
abundance: NA
d_gene: NA
CDR3aa: CASSLERRGYTF
CDR3nt: TGTGCCAGCAGTTTGGAACGGAGAGGCTACACCTTC

j_gene: TRBJ2-5
v_gene: TRBV7-8
abundance: many
d_gene: NA
CDR3aa: CASSASIRSQGSQETQYF
CDR3nt: TGTGCCAGCAGCGCCTCCATCAGGTCGCAGGGCTCTCAAGAGACCCAGTACTTC

j_gene: TRBJ1-2
v_gene: TRBV14
abundance: NA
d_gene: TRBD1
CDR3aa: CASSPDDRADYGYTF
CDR3nt: TGTGCCAGCAGCCCTGACGACAGGGCGGACTATGGCTACACCTTC

j_gene: TRBJ2-5
v_gene: TRBV7-2
abundance: NA
d_gene: NA
CDR3aa: CASSLSGTLLETQYF
CDR3nt: TGTGCCAGCAGCTTAAGCGGGACACTGCTAGAGACCCAGTACTTC

j_gene: TRBJ2-7
v_gene: TRBV28
abundance: NA
d_gene: NA
CDR3aa: CASSLTGRVYEQYF
CDR3nt: TGTGCCAGCAGTTTAACGGGCAGGGTGTACGAGCAGTACTTC

j_gene: TRBJ2-7
v_gene: TRBV5-4
abundance: NA
d_gene: NA
CDR3aa: CASSPGGPTFYEQYF
CDR3nt: TGTGCCAGCAGCCCGGGGGGCCCTACTTTCTACGAGCAGTACTTC

j_gene: TRBJ1-4
v_gene: TRBV6-1
abundance: once
d_gene: TRBD1
CDR3aa: CASSGQNRGRSNEKLFF
CDR3nt: TGTGCCAGCAGTGGTCAAAACAGGGGGCGAAGTAATGAAAAACTGTTTTTT

j_gene: TRBJ2-7
v_gene: TRBV7-8
abundance: NA
d_gene: TRBD1
CDR3aa: CASSLNSVGGSYEQYF
CDR3nt: TGTGCCAGCAGCTTAAATTCGGTAGGGGGCAGCTACGAGCAGTACTTC

j_gene: TRBJ1-1
v_gene: TRBV4-1
abundance: NA
d_gene: NA
CDR3aa: CASSQDSVAGTEAFF
CDR3nt: TGCGCCAGCAGCCAAGATAGTGTCGCGGGCACTGAAGCTTTCTTT

j_gene: TRBJ1-1
v_gene: TRBV2
abundance: NA
d_gene: NA
CDR3aa: CASMDGMNTEAFF
CDR3nt: TGTGCCAGCATGGATGGGATGAACACTGAAGCTTTCTTT

j_gene: TRBJ1-3
v_gene: TRBV5-1
abundance: NA
d_gene: NA
CDR3aa: CASSDGSGNTIYF
CDR3nt: TGCGCCAGCAGCGACGGTTCTGGAAACACCATATATTTT

j_gene: TRBJ2-3
v_gene: TRBV20-1
abundance: NA
d_gene: NA
CDR3aa: CSASTDTQYF
CDR3nt: TGCAGTGCTAGCACAGATACGCAGTATTTT

j_gene: TRBJ1-1
v_gene: TRBV15
abundance: once
d_gene: NA
CDR3aa: CATSRDRVNTEAFF
CDR3nt: TGTGCCACCAGCAGAGATCGGGTGAACACTGAAGCTTTCTTT

j_gene: TRBJ1-1
v_gene: TRBV6-2/TRBV6-3
abundance: NA
d_gene: NA
CDR3aa: CASSLRQFEAFF
CDR3nt: TGTGCCAGCAGTCTCAGACAGTTTGAAGCTTTCTTT

j_gene: TRBJ1-4
v_gene: TRBV5-4
abundance: once
d_gene: NA
CDR3aa: CASSSGPTAQINEKLFF
CDR3nt: TGTGCCAGCAGTTCCGGACCCACAGCCCAGATTAATGAAAAACTGTTTTTT

j_gene: TRBJ2-5
v_gene: TRBV27
abundance: once
d_gene: TRBD1
CDR3aa: CANLTGTGRAQYF
CDR3nt: TGTGCGAACCTTACCGGGACAGGCCGCGCCCAGTACTTC

j_gene: TRBJ1-1
v_gene: TRBV10-3
abundance: NA
d_gene: TRBD1
CDR3aa: CAIKRTGGNEAFF
CDR3nt: TGTGCCATCAAAAGGACAGGGGGCAATGAAGCTTTCTTT

j_gene: TRBJ1-4
v_gene: TRBV19
abundance: NA
d_gene: NA
CDR3aa: CASSTGRTNEKLFF
CDR3nt: TGTGCCAGTAGTACGGGGCGGACTAATGAAAAACTGTTTTTT

j_gene: TRBJ2-3
v_gene: TRBV9
abundance: NA
d_gene: NA
CDR3aa: CASSVGRDSSTVSQYF
CDR3nt: TGTGCCAGCAGCGTAGGGAGGGACTCTAGCACAGTCTCGCAGTATTTT

j_gene: TRBJ1-2
v_gene: TRBV6-5
abundance: NA
d_gene: NA
CDR3aa: CASSYGGGGYTF
CDR3nt: TGTGCCAGCAGTTACGGCGGGGGAGGCTACACCTTC

j_gene: TRBJ1-5
v_gene: TRBV4-3
abundance: NA
d_gene: NA
CDR3aa: CASSQERHSNQPQHF
CDR3nt: TGCGCCAGCAGCCAAGAGCGGCATAGCAATCAGCCCCAGCATTTT

j_gene: TRBJ2-7
v_gene: TRBV27
abundance: few
d_gene: TRBD1
CDR3aa: CASSLGQVKYF
CDR3nt: TGTGCCAGCAGCCTGGGACAGGTAAAGTACTTC

j_gene: TRBJ2-2
v_gene: TRBV3-1/TRBV3-2
abundance: NA
d_gene: NA
CDR3aa: CASSHRVLNTGELFF
CDR3nt: TGTGCCAGCAGCCATAGGGTTCTTAACACCGGGGAGCTGTTTTTT

j_gene: TRBJ1-1
v_gene: TRBV6-5
abundance: NA
d_gene: TRBD1
CDR3aa: CASSTGGADTEAFF
CDR3nt: TGTGCCAGCAGTACAGGGGGCGCGGACACTGAAGCTTTCTTT

j_gene: TRBJ1-2
v_gene: TRBV29-1
abundance: NA
d_gene: NA
CDR3aa: CSVEADRGGGYGYTF
CDR3nt: TGCAGCGTTGAAGCGGATAGGGGGGGAGGCTATGGCTACACCTTC

j_gene: TRBJ1-3
v_gene: TRBV4-2
abundance: NA
d_gene: NA
CDR3aa: CASSQEGRSSGNTIYF
CDR3nt: TGTGCCAGCAGCCAAGAAGGGAGGAGCTCTGGAAACACCATATATTTT

j_gene: TRBJ1-3
v_gene: TRBV4-3
abundance: once
d_gene: NA
CDR3aa: CASSLGASSGNTIYF
CDR3nt: TGCGCCAGCAGCCTAGGAGCGAGCTCTGGAAACACCATATATTTT

j_gene: TRBJ2-5
v_gene: TRBV6-2/TRBV6-3
abundance: once
d_gene: TRBD2
CDR3aa: CASSKGGLAGGRETQYF
CDR3nt: TGTGCCAGCAGCAAGGGTGGACTAGCGGGAGGACGAGAGACCCAGTACTTC

j_gene: TRBJ1-1
v_gene: TRBV7-3
abundance: NA
d_gene: NA
CDR3aa: CASSLSRQTEAFF
CDR3nt: TGTGCCAGCAGCTTATCTCGCCAGACTGAAGCTTTCTTT

j_gene: TRBJ2-7
v_gene: TRBV28
abundance: NA
d_gene: NA
CDR3aa: CASSPPRTVTASYEQYF
CDR3nt: TGTGCCAGCAGTCCCCCCCGGACGGTAACAGCCTCCTACGAGCAGTACTTC

j_gene: TRBJ2-2
v_gene: TRBV7-3
abundance: NA
d_gene: TRBD1
CDR3aa: CASNRDRAGTGELFF
CDR3nt: TGTGCCAGCAACAGGGACAGGGCGGGCACCGGGGAGCTGTTTTTT

j_gene: TRBJ2-7
v_gene: TRBV19
abundance: NA
d_gene: NA
CDR3aa: CASSETGHIYEQYF
CDR3nt: TGTGCCAGTAGTGAAACGGGACACATCTACGAGCAGTACTTC

j_gene: TRBJ2-7
v_gene: TRBV19
abundance: NA
d_gene: NA
CDR3aa: CASSTLSHRDLTNEQYF
CDR3nt: TGTGCCAGTAGTACCCTATCGCACAGGGATCTCACTAACGAGCAGTACTTC

j_gene: TRBJ2-7
v_gene: TRBV6-5
abundance: NA
d_gene: TRBD1
CDR3aa: CASRNRGRLAYEQYF
CDR3nt: TGTGCCAGCAGGAACAGGGGGCGGCTCGCCTACGAGCAGTACTTC

j_gene: TRBJ2-3
v_gene: TRBV19
abundance: NA
d_gene: TRBD2
CDR3aa: CASSLRSGSYLWIDTQYF
CDR3nt: TGTGCCAGTAGTCTTAGAAGCGGGAGTTACCTCTGGATAGATACGCAGTATTTT

j_gene: TRBJ2-3
v_gene: TRBV5-6
abundance: NA
d_gene: NA
CDR3aa: CATGASTDTQYF
CDR3nt: TGTGCCACTGGGGCTAGCACAGATACGCAGTATTTT

j_gene: TRBJ2-5
v_gene: TRBV19
abundance: once
d_gene: NA
CDR3aa: CASSIRGETQYF
CDR3nt: TGTGCCAGTAGTATAAGGGGAGAGACCCAGTACTTC

j_gene: TRBJ2-1
v_gene: TRBV28
abundance: NA
d_gene: TRBD1
CDR3aa: CASRAGGGDEQFF
CDR3nt: TGTGCCAGCAGAGCAGGGGGTGGGGATGAGCAGTTCTTC